This entry lists 17 T cell receptor beta chains sequenced from one sample in a study of blood T cell repertoires in COVID-19. Assay: immunoSEQ multiplex PCR; the TCRdb copy retains only in-frame clones and omits some. The sample contains around 50,000 clones, 65% to 80% of which appear only once. Sequenced input: peripheral blood. The receptors come from a human donor with active or convalescent COVID-19. The donor label of this sample is uncertain.

The genes are TRBV3-1 (or the pseudogene TRBV3-2) and TRBJ2-2, with 9 bases identical to TRBD2. Germline V gene data show CDR1 as LGHDT and CDR2 as YNNKEL (reference sequence). This CDR3 contains 15 residues. V was clipped by 1 base and J by 6 bases; unmatched bases: 3. CDR3 DNA: TGTGCCAGCAGCCAAGGCGGGAGGGCCCCCGGGGAGCTGTTTTTT. Translating it yields CASSQGGRAPGELFF.

The chain links TRBV5-6 to TRBJ2-7; TRBD2 is a possible D gene (6 bases). The CDR3 covers 14 residues. V was trimmed by 4 bases and J by 4 bases, leaving 15 bases between them. Germline V CDR1 and CDR2: SGHDT, YYEEEE. The DNA for the CDR3 is TGTGCCAGCAGCCTGGACCGGAGGGGTTACGAGCAGTACTTC. Amino acids: CASSLDRRGYEQYF.

The rearrangement links TRBV7-9 to TRBJ2-2; 10 bases are shared with TRBD1. Unmatched junction bases numbered 14, after V lost 6 bases and J lost 4 bases. From germline, CDR1 is SEHNR and CDR2 FQNEAQ (reference sequence). This CDR3 comprises 18 residues. The CDR3 sequence is CASSPTRDRGGSTGELFF. The CDR3 DNA sequence: TGTGCCAGCAGTCCAACCCGGGACAGGGGAGGAAGCACCGGGGAGCTGTTTTTT.

This clone was detected once. This chain connects TRBV21-1 to TRBJ2-7; the table's D call of TRBD2 was not tested on the DNA. TRBV21-1 counts as a pseudogene. The CDR3 consists of 13 residues. The DNA of the CDR3 is TGTGCCAGCCTCGAGGGCGGTACCTACGAGCAGTACTTC. Protein: CASLEGGTYEQYF.

This sequence joins TRBV11-3 and TRBJ1-2; TRBD1 aligns across 8 bases. The V and J ends lost 5 bases and 4 bases, in that order; junction bases with no gene match: 9. From germline, CDR1 is SGHNT and CDR2 YENEEA. The CDR3 loop spans 15 amino acids. CDR3 sequence (DNA): TGTGCCAGCAGCCAGGGGTCGGACAGGGTCTATGGCTACACCTTC. Its protein is CASSQGSDRVYGYTF. Full variable domain (rest looked up from reference TRBV11-3 and TRBJ1-2): EAGVVQSPRYKIIEKKQPVAFWCNPISGHNTLYWYLQNLGQGPELLIRYENEEAVDDSQLPKDRFSAERLKGVDSTLKIQPAELGDSAVYLCASSQGSDRVYGYTFGSGTRLTVV.

Remarks on this clone: Other nucleotide sequences in the sample specify the same CDR3. V gene TRBV5-1 combines with J gene TRBJ2-4; 7 positions match TRBD2. Germline CDR1 is SGHRS and CDR2 is YFSETQ. The V and J ends lost 1 base and 6 bases, in that order; junction bases with no gene match: 4. The CDR3 is 14 residues long. CDR3 in amino acids: CASSLTGEGNIQYF. CDR3 coding DNA: TGCGCCAGCAGCTTGACGGGGGAGGGAAACATTCAGTACTTC.

The chain recombines TRBV9 with TRBJ2-1; TRBD2 agrees at 7 bases. With 3 bases clipped from V and 5 bases from J, the junction kept 5 bases outside the gene matches. This CDR3 comprises 14 residues. Germline V CDR1 and CDR2: SGDLS, YYNGEE. CDR3 protein: CASSGTSVHNEQFF. As DNA, the CDR3 is TGTGCCAGCAGCGGCACTAGCGTCCACAATGAGCAGTTCTTC.

The chain has TRBV6-6 and TRBJ1-3; D gene ambiguous. CDR3 length: 14 residues. CDR1 MNHNY and CDR2 SVGAGI come from the germline V gene (reference sequence). Trimming stripped 6 bases from V and 0 bases from J, with 9 bases between. CDR3 sequence (DNA): TGTGCCAGCAGCCCCCCCAACTCTGGAAACACCATATATTTT. Translation: CASSPPNSGNTIYF.

This clone has a count of ten or more. Other DNA sequences in this sample translate to the same CDR3. This sequence joins TRBV6-5 and TRBJ1-1; D is possibly TRBD1 (6 bases). The V gene's germline CDR1 is MNHEY and CDR2 SVGAGI. The CDR3 is made up of 13 amino acids. V dropped 6 bases and J dropped 1 base, with 9 bases sitting between them. DNA for the CDR3: TGTGCCAGCAGCTGGGGACAGAACACTGAAGCTTTCTTT. This codes for CASSWGQNTEAFF.

The rearrangement links TRBV3-1 (or the pseudogene TRBV3-2) to TRBJ2-5, with D perhaps matching TRBD1 (5 bases). The CDR3 sequence is 18 residues long. V was clipped by 1 base and J by 5 bases, with 23 bases between them. Germline CDR1 reads LGHDT; CDR2 reads YNNKEL (reference sequence). Here the CDR3 reads CASSQGDWGRTRSETQYF. CDR3 sequence (DNA): TGTGCCAGCAGCCAAGGGGATTGGGGCAGAACCAGAAGCGAGACCCAGTACTTC.

The chain recombines TRBV5-1 with TRBJ1-2; D not certain. Trimming left V 5 bases short and J 0 bases short, with 5 bases between. The CDR3 runs to 12 residues. In germline, CDR1 is SGHRS, CDR2 YFSETQ. CDR3: CASRVANYGYTF. CDR3 sequence (DNA): TGCGCCAGCAGAGTAGCTAACTATGGCTACACCTTC.

V gene TRBV11-2 combines with J gene TRBJ1-2; 7 bases match TRBD1. Germline lookup yields CDR1 SGHAT and CDR2 FQNNGV. The CDR3 spans 15 residues. Trimming took 5 bases from V and 4 from J; bases not matched to a gene: 10. The DNA for the CDR3 is TGTGCCAGCAGCCGAACCTGGACAGGACTCTATGGCTACACCTTC. Its protein product is CASSRTWTGLYGYTF.

The chain carries TRBV30 and TRBJ2-2; D call uncertain. The CDR3 is 13 residues long. Trimming took 5 bases from V and 1 from J, leaving 8 bases between them. Germline values: CDR1 GTSNPN, CDR2 SVGIG (reference sequence). In nucleotides, the CDR3 is TGTGCCTGGGGACCTTGGAACACCGGGGAGCTGTTTTTT. Protein product: CAWGPWNTGELFF.

The V call is TRBV5-1, the J call TRBJ1-2; tentative D call: TRBD1 (6 bases). V was trimmed by 2 bases and J by 0 bases, leaving 11 bases between them. The germline V gene has CDR1 SGHRS and CDR2 YFSETQ. There are 15 residues in the CDR3. Here the CDR3 reads CASSLGDTANYGYTF. The CDR3 DNA is TGCGCCAGCAGCTTAGGGGACACCGCTAACTATGGCTACACCTTC.

This clone has just one count. In nucleotides, the CDR3 is TGTGCCAGCAGAGGGGACTCCCCCCGCAATGAGCAGTTCTTC. It encodes CASRGDSPRNEQFF. The chain uses TRBV9 and TRBJ2-1, with D perhaps TRBD2 (6 bases). The CDR3 is 14 residues long. Germline CDR1 reads SGDLS; CDR2 reads YYNGEE. V lost 5 bases and J lost 6, with 15 bases in between. The variable domain in full, completed from reference TRBV9 and TRBJ2-1, reads DSGVTQTPKHLITATGQRVTLRCSPRSGDLSVYWYQQSLDQGLQFLIQYYNGEERAKGNILERFSAQQFPDLHSELNLSSLELGDSALYFCASRGDSPRNEQFFGPGTRLTVL.

The J gene is TRBJ2-2, the V gene TRBV30; TRBD2 agrees at 8 bases. Per germline, CDR1 GTSNPN and CDR2 SVGIG (reference sequence). The CDR3 totals 13 residues. CDR3 region: CFPGSGSTGELFF. The CDR3 nucleotides read TGTTTTCCTGGAAGCGGGAGCACCGGGGAGCTGTTTTTT.

CDR3: CASSPLVRQGKRSNQPQHF. The CDR3 nucleotides read TGTGCCAGCAGTCCCCTAGTCCGGCAGGGTAAACGGAGCAATCAGCCCCAGCATTTT. The rearrangement links TRBV6-2 or TRBV6-3 to TRBJ1-5, with D maybe TRBD1 (5 bases). Trimming took 5 bases from V and 1 from J, leaving 24 bases between them. This CDR3 has 19 residues. Germline CDR1 reads MNHEY; CDR2 reads SVGEGT.